This passage covers 20 T cell receptor beta chains from one sample sequenced in a study of metastatic and nonmetastatic thyroid tumors. Nobody among the patients had been given any treatment before thyroid surgery. TCRdb re-analyzed the PCR reads using MiXCR. The sample shows several thousand clones, over 35% of them seen only once. Source material: tumor tissue. These receptors were taken from a female donor with papillary thyroid cancer or a benign thyroid nodule (not recorded which). Some clones in this sample may be carry-over from other donors' samples.

This chain links TRBV6-6 with TRBJ2-2; D is unclear. The CDR3 spans 18 residues. Germline V lookup: CDR1 MNHNY, CDR2 SVGAGI (reference sequence). V lost 2 bases and J lost 4, with 20 bases in between. The CDR3 DNA is TGTGCCAGCAGTTACGGCCCGATATGTGGTGAGTGCACCGGGGAGCTGTTTTTT. As protein: CASSYGPICGECTGELFF.

This clone was found once. This chain links TRBV30 with TRBJ1-2; D ambiguous. The CDR3 runs to 12 residues. Trimming stripped 1 base from V and 5 bases from J, with 8 bases between. The V gene's germline CDR1 is GTSNPN and CDR2 SVGIG (reference sequence). The CDR3 DNA reads as TGTGCCTGGAGTGCGGACGGTTATGGCTACACCTTC. Protein product: CAWSADGYGYTF.

This chain joins TRBV20-1 and TRBJ2-3, with D perhaps matching TRBD1 (5 bases). This CDR3 has 16 residues. Germline CDR1 reads DFQATT; CDR2 reads SNEGSKA (reference sequence). Trimming pared 0 bases from V and 4 bases from J, leaving 17 bases between. CDR3 DNA sequence: TGCAGTGCTAGAGATTCTTCGGCAGGGTATGCAGATACGCAGTATTTT. This gives the protein CSARDSSAGYADTQYF.

Relative to its sample, this clone is medium-sized (0.01 to 0.1%). The V gene is TRBV2, the J gene TRBJ2-2; 11 bases fit TRBD2. The ends lost 6 bases at V and 2 bases at J; junction bases unmatched: 5. The germline CDR1 and CDR2 sequences are SNHLY and FYNNEI. This CDR3 is 16 amino acids long. CDR3: CASRLLAGVNTGELFF. CDR3 DNA: TGTGCCAGCAGACTACTAGCGGGAGTAAACACCGGGGAGCTGTTTTTT.

For the CDR3, the DNA is TGCAGTGCTAGAGATGGCCCACTAGCGAGCCGCTACGAGCAGTACTTC. Residues: CSARDGPLASRYEQYF. The V and J genes are TRBV20-1 and TRBJ2-7; 7 bases agree with TRBD2. The CDR3 length is 16 residues. Per the germline V gene, CDR1 is DFQATT and CDR2 is SNEGSKA (reference sequence). V was pared by 0 bases and J by 3 bases, with 11 bases of the junction left unmatched.

In its sample, this clone was seen a few times. The chain employs TRBV7-8 and TRBJ2-1, with D perhaps TRBD1 (6 bases). Germline V CDR1 and CDR2: SGHVS, FQNEAQ. V dropped 4 bases and J dropped 9 bases, with 10 bases sitting between them. This CDR3 is built from 12 residues. The CDR3 is CASSSGDREQFF. Written as DNA, the CDR3 is TGTGCCAGCAGCTCAGGGGACCGTGAGCAGTTCTTC.

With respect to this clone: A read error may produce the germline difference seen at one junction end. The gene calls are TRBV28 and TRBJ2-7; the match to TRBD2 covers 16 bases. Germline V CDR1 and CDR2: MDHEN, SYDVKM. The CDR3 runs to 13 residues. DNA of the CDR3: TGTGCCAGCAGACTGTCCGGGACTAGCGGGAGGGTATTC. Translated, it gives CASRLSGTSGRVF.

This clone was counted many times. A single base separates this from a much larger clone, so it may be a read error. This same CDR3 is encoded by further DNA sequences in the sample. The J gene is TRBJ2-3, the V gene TRBV18; TRBD2 aligns across 9 bases. The V and J ends lost 3 bases and 0 bases, in that order; junction bases with no gene match: 7. This CDR3 contains 17 residues. Germline CDR1 is KGHSH and CDR2 is LQKENI. CDR3 in amino acids: CASSPTAGGTSTDTQYF. The CDR3 nucleotides are TGTGCCAGCTCACCGACGGCGGGAGGGACTAGCACAGATACGCAGTATTTT.

The chain employs TRBV28 and TRBJ2-1; 9 nucleotides match TRBD2. In germline, CDR1 is MDHEN, CDR2 SYDVKM. V lost 6 bases, J lost 10 bases, and 16 bases stayed unmatched. The CDR3 covers 16 residues. The CDR3 here is CASRSLLAGLGEEQFF. CDR3 bases: TGTGCCAGCAGGTCACTACTAGCGGGCTTAGGGGAAGAGCAGTTCTTC.

This clone was observed once. The chain uses TRBV11-2 and TRBJ2-7; D perhaps matches TRBD1 (6 bases). V lost 1 base to trimming and J lost 5 bases, with 15 bases between them. The germline V gene encodes CDR1 SGHAT and CDR2 FQNNGV. This CDR3 is built from 15 residues. The CDR3, as DNA: TGTGCCAGCAGCTTAGGGGGTCACAGGGTCGACGAGCAGTACTTC. Residues: CASSLGGHRVDEQYF. Using reference TRBV11-2 and TRBJ2-7 for the parts outside the CDR3, the full variable domain is EAGVAQSPRYKIIEKRQSVAFWCNPISGHATLYWYQQILGQGPKLLIQFQNNGVVDDSQLPKDRFSAERLKGVDSTLKIQPAKLEDSAVYLCASSLGGHRVDEQYFGPGTRLTVT.

This clone has just a few counts. The J gene is TRBJ2-5, the V gene TRBV6-2 or TRBV6-3, with 7 bases aligning to TRBD2. The CDR3 is 17 amino acids. Germline CDR1 and CDR2: MNHEY and SVGEGT. The V and J ends lost 2 bases and 3 bases, in that order; junction bases with no gene match: 12. The CDR3 reads CASSYEGRDWTKETQYF. For the CDR3, the DNA is TGTGCCAGCAGTTACGAAGGGAGGGACTGGACCAAAGAGACCCAGTACTTC.

The gene calls are TRBV5-1 and TRBJ2-3; 10 bases are shared with TRBD1. Germline CDR1 reads SGHRS; CDR2 reads YFSETQ. V lost 5 bases and J lost 3; bases outside the gene matches: 3. The CDR3 runs to 14 residues. CDR3 coding DNA: TGCGCCAGCAGGGGACAGGGGTTTACAGATACGCAGTATTTT. It encodes CASRGQGFTDTQYF.

Within the sample, this clone is medium-sized. At the DNA level, this CDR3 is encoded by other sequences in the same sample as well. V usage is TRBV12-3 or TRBV12-4 and J usage is TRBJ2-1; D is perhaps TRBD2 (5 bases). V shed 7 bases and J shed 10 bases, with 11 bases lying between them. The length of the CDR3 is 11 residues. The CDR3 spells CASNSLGEQFF. CDR3 sequence (DNA): TGTGCCAGCAATTCACTAGGCGAGCAGTTCTTC.

V and J are TRBV10-3 and TRBJ1-5; no reliable D call. This CDR3 is 12 amino acids long. Germline loops: CDR1 ENHRY, CDR2 SYGVKD. The V end was cut by 3 bases, the J end by 4 bases, with 4 bases between. The CDR3 loop reads CAISDGNQPQHF. CDR3 nucleotide sequence: TGTGCCATCAGTGATGGGAATCAGCCCCAGCATTTT.

The CDR3 spells CASGDTTNYGYTF. CDR3 DNA: TGTGCTAGTGGGGATACAACTAACTATGGCTACACCTTC. V usage is TRBV12-5 and J usage is TRBJ1-2, with D uncertain. Germline V gene lookup returns CDR1 LGHNT and CDR2 FRNRAP. Trimming pared 6 bases from V and 0 bases from J, leaving 8 bases between. The CDR3 sequence is 13 residues long.

V usage is TRBV20-1 and J usage is TRBJ1-1, with a possible D match to TRBD1 (5 bases). The CDR3 is 12 residues long. Per the germline V gene, CDR1 is DFQATT and CDR2 is SNEGSKA (reference sequence). V lost 3 bases and J 7 bases, leaving 12 bases between the germline ends. The CDR3 coding sequence is TGCAGTGCTAGTCGGGGGGTTGGTGAAGCTTTCTTT. Translated, it gives CSASRGVGEAFF.

CDR3 DNA: TGTGCCAGCACCCCGGGACTAGCGGATAACACCGGGGAGCTGTTTTTT. This codes for CASTPGLADNTGELFF. The chain carries TRBV28 and TRBJ2-2, with 11 bases that match TRBD2. The J segment lost 2 bases and the V segment lost 7 bases, leaving 6 bases of the junction unmatched. CDR1 MDHEN and CDR2 SYDVKM come from the germline V gene. The CDR3 is 16 amino acids.

A few counts support this clone. The rearrangement uses TRBV19 and TRBJ1-5; D may be TRBD1 (5 bases). Looked up from germline, CDR1 is LNHDA and CDR2 is SQIVND (reference sequence). The CDR3 loop spans 14 amino acids. V lost 1 base and J lost 7, with 11 bases in between. The CDR3 is CASSIVFGGQPQHF. CDR3 coding DNA: TGTGCCAGTAGTATAGTTTTCGGGGGACAGCCCCAGCATTTT.

The rearrangement links TRBV5-1 to TRBJ1-1; D gene unclear. Germline-derived CDR1 and CDR2 are SGHRS and YFSETQ. The CDR3 consists of 14 residues. V was trimmed by 0 bases and J by 1 base, leaving 7 bases between them. The CDR3 DNA follows: TGCGCCAGCAGCTTGGCTCCCGGGAACACTGAAGCTTTCTTT. Protein product: CASSLAPGNTEAFF.

The CDR3 protein is CASSSTVNEKLFF. DNA for the CDR3: TGTGCCAGCAGCTCAACAGTTAATGAAAAACTGTTTTTT. The J gene is TRBJ1-4, the V gene TRBV11-3; D remains ambiguous. Trimming shortened V by 4 bases and J by 4 bases, and 7 bases separated the two germline ends. Per the germline V gene, CDR1 is SGHNT and CDR2 is YENEEA. CDR3 length: 13 residues.